This record looks at one T cell receptor beta chain sequence and its context. Its antigen is undetermined. The data belong to a study of CD8 T cells in ankylosing spondylitis. Overall study findings and caveats: Blood of patients with ankylosing spondylitis appeared to be characterized by a TCR beta motif of fewer than 10 highly homologous variants. The disease-linked clones had a CD8+ phenotype and low blood frequencies. There was reportedly significant enrichment of clones that were disease-linked in matched ankylosing spondylitis synovial fluid. In the blood and synovial fluid of reactive arthritis, some motif variants had been previously reported.

The CDR3 runs 13 residues. Germline V gene data show CDR1 as SQVTM and CDR2 as ANQGSEA. Trimming removed 2 bases at V and 2 bases at J, with 6 bases between. For TCR beta, libraries came from quantitative 5'-RACE with molecular barcodes. One entry per CDR3 protein, called by TCRdb with MiXCR from the 5' RACE reads. The repertoire includes a few hundred thousand distinct CDR3 sequences, roughly 8% of them detected once, and roughly 14% sits in the top ten. This receptor was obtained from a male donor with ankylosing spondylitis. This chain joins TRBV29-1 and TRBJ2-2; D is ambiguous. The material sequenced was blood, either unsorted or a sorted T cell fraction (not recorded which). The CDR3 sequence: CSVEQTNTGELFF. The CDR3 DNA is TGCAGCGTTGAACAGACTAACACCGGGGAGCTGTTTTTT.